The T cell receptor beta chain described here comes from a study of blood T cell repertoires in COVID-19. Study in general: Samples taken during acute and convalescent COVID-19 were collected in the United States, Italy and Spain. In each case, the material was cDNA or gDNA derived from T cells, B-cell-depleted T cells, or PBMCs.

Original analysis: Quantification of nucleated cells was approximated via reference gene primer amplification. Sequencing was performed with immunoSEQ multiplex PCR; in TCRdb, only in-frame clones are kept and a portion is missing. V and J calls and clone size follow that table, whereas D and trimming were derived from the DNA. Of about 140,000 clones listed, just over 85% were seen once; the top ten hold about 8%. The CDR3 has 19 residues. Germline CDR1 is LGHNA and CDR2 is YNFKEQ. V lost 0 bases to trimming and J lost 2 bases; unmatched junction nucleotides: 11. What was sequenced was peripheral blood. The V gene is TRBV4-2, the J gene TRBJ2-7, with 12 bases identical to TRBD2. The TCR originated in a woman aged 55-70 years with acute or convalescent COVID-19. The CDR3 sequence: CASSQDASSPSGGAYEQYF. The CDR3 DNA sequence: TGTGCCAGCAGCCAAGATGCCTCGTCCCCTAGCGGGGGGGCCTACGAGCAGTACTTC.